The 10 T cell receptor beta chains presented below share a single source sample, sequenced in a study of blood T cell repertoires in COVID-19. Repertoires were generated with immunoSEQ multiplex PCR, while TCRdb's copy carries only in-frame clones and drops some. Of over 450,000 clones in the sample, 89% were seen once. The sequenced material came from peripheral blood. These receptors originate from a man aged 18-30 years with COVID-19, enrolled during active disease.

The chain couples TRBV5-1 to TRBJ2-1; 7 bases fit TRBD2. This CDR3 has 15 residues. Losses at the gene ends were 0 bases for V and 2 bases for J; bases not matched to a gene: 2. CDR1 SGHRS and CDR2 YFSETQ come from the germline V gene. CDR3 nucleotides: TGCGCCAGCAGCTTGGGACGGGGGGCCTACAATGAGCAGTTCTTC. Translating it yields CASSLGRGAYNEQFF.

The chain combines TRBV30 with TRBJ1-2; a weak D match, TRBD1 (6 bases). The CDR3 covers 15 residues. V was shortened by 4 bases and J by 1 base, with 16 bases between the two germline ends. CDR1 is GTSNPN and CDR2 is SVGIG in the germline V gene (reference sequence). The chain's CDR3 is CAWTAGAQSNYGYTF. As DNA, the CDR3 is TGTGCCTGGACGGCAGGGGCGCAAAGTAACTATGGCTACACCTTC. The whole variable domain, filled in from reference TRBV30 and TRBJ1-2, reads SQTIHQWPATLVQPVGSPLSLECTVEGTSNPNLYWYRQAAGRGLQLLFYSVGIGQISSEVPQNLSASRPQDRQFILSSKKLLLSDSGFYLCAWTAGAQSNYGYTFGSGTRLTVV.

The CDR3 sequence is CASSYVQGANSPLHF. The DNA for the CDR3 is TGTGCCAGCAGTTACGTCCAGGGGGCTAATTCACCCCTCCACTTT. V and J are TRBV6-5 and TRBJ1-6; 8 bases align to TRBD1. Germline CDR1 and CDR2: MNHEY and SVGAGI. CDR3 size: 15 residues. V shed 2 bases and J 6 bases; nucleotides not matched to a gene: 3.

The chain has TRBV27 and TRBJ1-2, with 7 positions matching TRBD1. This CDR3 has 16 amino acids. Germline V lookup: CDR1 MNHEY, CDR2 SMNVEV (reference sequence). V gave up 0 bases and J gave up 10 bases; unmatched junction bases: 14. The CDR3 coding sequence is TGTGCCAGCAGTTTATCGGGGATCGGGCAGGGGGAAGACTACACCTTC. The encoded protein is CASSLSGIGQGEDYTF.

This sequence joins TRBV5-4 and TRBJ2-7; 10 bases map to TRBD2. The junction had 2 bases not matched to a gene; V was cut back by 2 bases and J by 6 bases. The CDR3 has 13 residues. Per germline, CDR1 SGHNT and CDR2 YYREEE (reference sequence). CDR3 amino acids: CASSLAGGSEQYF. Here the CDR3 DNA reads TGTGCCAGCAGCTTAGCGGGGGGGAGCGAGCAGTACTTC.

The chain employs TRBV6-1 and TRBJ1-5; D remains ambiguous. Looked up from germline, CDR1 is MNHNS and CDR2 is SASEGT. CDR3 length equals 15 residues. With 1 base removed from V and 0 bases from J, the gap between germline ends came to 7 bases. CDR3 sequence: CASSEEGGSNQPQHF. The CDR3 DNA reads TGTGCCAGCAGTGAAGAGGGAGGTAGCAATCAGCCCCAGCATTTT.

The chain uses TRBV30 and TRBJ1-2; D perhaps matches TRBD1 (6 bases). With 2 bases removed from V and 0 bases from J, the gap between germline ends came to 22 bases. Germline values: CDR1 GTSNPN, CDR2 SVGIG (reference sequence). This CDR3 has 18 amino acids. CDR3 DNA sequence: TGTGCCTGGAGTACACCAGACAGGAAGTTACAAGCTAACTATGGCTACACCTTC. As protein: CAWSTPDRKLQANYGYTF.

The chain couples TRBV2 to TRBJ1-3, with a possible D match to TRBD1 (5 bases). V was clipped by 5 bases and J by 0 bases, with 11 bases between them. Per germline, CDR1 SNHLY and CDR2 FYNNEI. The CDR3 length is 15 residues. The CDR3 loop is CASSQQGPSGNTIYF. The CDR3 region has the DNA TGTGCCAGCAGTCAGCAGGGCCCCTCTGGAAACACCATATATTTT.

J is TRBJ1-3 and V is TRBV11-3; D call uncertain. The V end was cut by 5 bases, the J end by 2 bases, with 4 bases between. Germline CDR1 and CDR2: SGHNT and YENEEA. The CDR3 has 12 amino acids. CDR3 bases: TGTGCCAGCAGCACAACTGGAAACACCATATATTTT. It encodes CASSTTGNTIYF.

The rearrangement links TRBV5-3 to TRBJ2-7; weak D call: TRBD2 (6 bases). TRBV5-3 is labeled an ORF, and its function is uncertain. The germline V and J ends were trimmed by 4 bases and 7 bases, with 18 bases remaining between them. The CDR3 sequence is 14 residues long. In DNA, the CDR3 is TGTGCCAGAAGCAAAGGGGACTCCGCGGCAGAGCAGTACTTC. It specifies CARSKGDSAAEQYF.